This TCR beta chain was identified in a study of neoadjuvant anti-PD-1 for oral cavity cancer. Sequencing used immunoSEQ multiplex PCR; TCRdb keeps in-frame clones, though not all of them. The profile shows about 79,000 clones, around four fifths of them singletons. Sequencing was performed on PBMCs, taken before nivolumab (anti-PD-1) treatment. The receptor comes from a person aged 40 to 85 with oral cavity squamous cell carcinoma.

CDR3 sequence reads: CASSLEGTGLGEQFF. CDR3 DNA sequence: TGTGCCAGCAGCTTAGAGGGGACAGGTCTGGGTGAGCAGTTCTTC. The genes are TRBV11-2 and TRBJ2-1; 8 bases are shared with TRBD1. The CDR3 runs to 15 residues. Germline CDR1 reads SGHAT; CDR2 reads FQNNGV. With 0 bases clipped from V and 9 bases from J, the junction kept 7 bases outside the gene matches.